What follows are 18 T cell receptor beta chains derived from one specimen sequenced in a study of cytomegalovirus exposure and HLA in healthy donors. It was with 60 Vbeta and 13 Jbeta primers that the PCR ran. Measured with immunoSEQ multiplex PCR; TCRdb has only the in-frame clones, and not every one. The table lists about 89,000 clones, 85% of them singletons. Input material: PBMCs. The receptors derive from a man aged 40-50 years in good health and CMV-seropositive.

In DNA, the CDR3 is TGTGCTAGTGGACCCCCAGGGGCCAACTATGGCTACACCTTC. Translated, it gives CASGPPGANYGYTF. The chain employs TRBV12-5 and TRBJ1-2; perhaps TRBD1 as D (6 bases). Germline values: CDR1 LGHNT, CDR2 FRNRAP. Trimming took off 6 bases at V and 2 bases at J, with 13 bases between the two ends. This CDR3 comprises 14 residues.

The chain carries TRBV9 and TRBJ2-2; perhaps TRBD2 as D (6 bases). This CDR3 spans 16 amino acids. V was trimmed by 0 bases and J by 3 bases, leaving 12 bases between them. In germline, CDR1 is SGDLS, CDR2 YYNGEE. CDR3 nucleotides: TGTGCCAGCAGCGTAGAAGTACTAGCCGACACCGGGGAGCTGTTTTTT. Protein: CASSVEVLADTGELFF.

This clone came up a few times. The V and J genes are TRBV6-1 and TRBJ1-2, with 7 positions matching TRBD1. Germline values: CDR1 MNHNS, CDR2 SASEGT. CDR3 length equals 14 residues. The J segment lost 0 bases and the V segment lost 4 bases, leaving 2 bases of the junction unmatched. The CDR3 bases are TGTGCCAGCAGTGGCAGGGGGGCTAACTATGGCTACACCTTC. The encoded protein is CASSGRGANYGYTF.

J is TRBJ2-1 and V is TRBV6-1, with TRBD1 as a possible D gene (6 bases). This CDR3 comprises 16 residues. The germline gives CDR1 MNHNS, CDR2 SASEGT. Trimming shortened V by 0 bases and J by 2 bases, and 11 bases separated the two germline ends. Here the CDR3 reads CASSEASGDPYNEQFF. The CDR3 bases are TGTGCCAGCAGTGAAGCATCAGGGGACCCCTACAATGAGCAGTTCTTC.

This rearrangement joins TRBV7-9 to TRBJ1-1; D is uncertain. The CDR3 extends over 12 amino acids. V was clipped by 3 bases and J by 7 bases, with 9 bases between them. CDR1 and CDR2 from the germline V gene are SEHNR and FQNEAQ (reference sequence). The chain's CDR3 is CASSFRGNEAFF. The CDR3 coding sequence is TGTGCCAGCAGCTTCCGGGGAAATGAAGCTTTCTTT. The full variable domain, rest sourced from reference TRBV7-9 and TRBJ1-1, is DTGVSQNPRHKITKRGQNVTFRCDPISEHNRLYWYRQTLGQGPEFLTYFQNEAQLEKSRLLSDRFSAERPKGSFSTLEIQRTEQGDSAMYLCASSFRGNEAFFGQGTRLTVV.

The rearrangement uses TRBV11-2 and TRBJ1-2; D is ambiguous. Germline V gene lookup returns CDR1 SGHAT and CDR2 FQNNGV. CDR3 length equals 14 residues. V was clipped by 1 base and J by 1 base, with 7 bases between them. CDR3 sequence (DNA): TGTGCCAGCAGCTTAGGACTGGGTAACTATGGCTACACCTTC. This gives the protein CASSLGLGNYGYTF.

This chain links TRBV5-5 with TRBJ1-1; D gene ambiguous. The CDR3 runs 13 residues. Germline values: CDR1 SGHKS, CDR2 YYEKEE (reference sequence). The V gene lost 0 bases and the J gene lost 5 bases, with 8 bases spanning the gap. The DNA for the CDR3 is TGTGCCAGCAGCTTGGTGGCAGGTACTGAAGCTTTCTTT. It specifies CASSLVAGTEAFF.

V and J are TRBV19 and TRBJ1-1; 8 bases align to TRBD1. After removal of 6 bases from V and 3 bases from J, the junction contained 12 bases not matched to a gene. CDR3 length equals 16 residues. From germline, CDR1 is LNHDA and CDR2 SQIVND (reference sequence). The CDR3 nucleotides are TGTGCCAGTAGGGCCCCCCCGGGACAGGAGTACACTGAAGCTTTCTTT. Translated: CASRAPPGQEYTEAFF.

J is TRBJ1-2 and V is TRBV6-1; the match to TRBD1 covers 7 bases. Germline lookup yields CDR1 MNHNS and CDR2 SASEGT. The CDR3 is 15 residues long. V shed 1 base, J shed 4 bases, and the junction held 6 bases outside the gene matches. CDR3 nucleotides: TGTGCCAGCAGTGAAGGTTCAGGGGGGTTCTATGGCTACACCTTC. It encodes CASSEGSGGFYGYTF.

This clone was seen more than once but under ten times. V usage is TRBV9 and J usage is TRBJ2-1, with a weak D call TRBD2 (6 bases). V was cut by 0 bases and J by 1 base, with 8 bases left in between. There are 15 residues in the CDR3. The germline V gene has CDR1 SGDLS and CDR2 YYNGEE. CDR3 sequence (DNA): TGTGCCAGCAGCGTAGATGGGGGGTCCTACAATGAGCAGTTCTTC. Translation: CASSVDGGSYNEQFF.

The J gene is TRBJ2-7, the V gene TRBV10-3, with unresolved D. CDR3 length: 13 residues. Looked up from germline, CDR1 is ENHRY and CDR2 is SYGVKD. V was pared by 3 bases and J by 1 base, with 7 bases between. CDR3 region: CAISDLVSYEQYF. The CDR3 coding sequence is TGTGCCATCAGTGATTTAGTATCCTACGAGCAGTACTTC.

Concerning this clone: At one end, the junction sequence differs from germline, possibly due to a read error. Other nucleotide sequences from this sample produce the same CDR3. The gene calls are TRBV7-6 and TRBJ2-7; 9 positions agree with TRBD2. The germline gives CDR1 SGHVS, CDR2 FNYEAQ. This CDR3 has 15 amino acids. CDR3 sequence (DNA): TGCGCCAGCAGCTTATTTGCGGGAGGGCCCAGTGAGCAGTACTTC. Its protein product is CASSLFAGGPSEQYF.

The rearrangement links TRBV19 to TRBJ2-7, with TRBD2 identical over 10 bases. Germline V gene data show CDR1 as LNHDA and CDR2 as SQIVND (reference sequence). V dropped 6 bases and J dropped 1; count of bases not matched to a gene: 6. The CDR3 consists of 15 residues. The CDR3 is CASSGRLAGSYEQYF. The CDR3 nucleotides read TGTGCCAGTAGCGGACGACTAGCGGGTTCCTACGAGCAGTACTTC.

The chain uses TRBV19 and TRBJ2-7; TRBD2 aligns across 10 bases. Per germline, CDR1 LNHDA and CDR2 SQIVND (reference sequence). The CDR3 spans 15 residues. The trim removed 6 bases at V and 3 bases at J, leaving 8 bases unmatched. As DNA, the CDR3 is TGTGCCAGTAGCCAAAAGACTAGCGGGTTCTACGAGCAGTACTTC. The encoded protein is CASSQKTSGFYEQYF. The whole variable domain, remainder taken from reference TRBV19 and TRBJ2-7, is DGGITQSPKYLFRKEGQNVTLSCEQNLNHDAMYWYRQDPGQGLRLIYYSQIVNDFQKGDIAEGYSVSREKKESFPLTVTSAQKNPTAFYLCASSQKTSGFYEQYFGPGTRLTVT.

This chain links TRBV19 with TRBJ2-1; 12 bases fit TRBD2. CDR1 LNHDA and CDR2 SQIVND come from the germline V gene (reference sequence). CDR3 length: 14 residues. The V segment lost 8 bases and the J segment 3 bases; nucleotides outside the gene matches: 2. CDR3 in amino acids: CASGLAGFYNEQFF. In nucleotides, the CDR3 is TGTGCCAGTGGACTAGCGGGGTTCTACAATGAGCAGTTCTTC.

The CDR3 coding sequence is TGTGCCAGCAGCTTGGCCCCAGGGAACGGGCAAGCTTTCTTT. This sequence encodes CASSLAPGNGQAFF. The J gene is TRBJ1-1, the V gene TRBV5-6; D is perhaps TRBD1 (5 bases). Trimming removed 0 bases at V and 9 bases at J, with 15 bases between. The CDR3 sequence is 14 residues long. The germline V gene has CDR1 SGHDT and CDR2 YYEEEE.

Only a few counts were recorded for this clone. Other DNA sequences in this specimen translate into the identical CDR3. The rearrangement joins TRBV14 to TRBJ2-1; D is perhaps TRBD1 (6 bases). CDR1 is SGHDN, CDR2 FVKESK, per germline. Trimming stripped 5 bases from V and 10 bases from J, with 9 bases between. CDR3 size: 11 residues. The CDR3 protein is CASSRGQEQFF. CDR3 coding DNA: TGTGCCAGCAGCAGAGGACAGGAGCAGTTCTTC. The entire variable domain, with the rest obtained from reference TRBV14 and TRBJ2-1, is as follows: EAGVTQFPSHSVIEKGQTVTLRCDPISGHDNLYWYRRVMGKEIKFLLHFVKESKQDESGMPNNRFLAERTGGTYSTLKVQPAELEDSGVYFCASSRGQEQFFGPGTRLTVL.

In this sample, this clone turned up a few times. The chain links TRBV6-1 to TRBJ2-7; 12 bases align to TRBD2. The CDR3 is 12 amino acids. V lost 8 bases to trimming and J lost 8 bases; unmatched junction nucleotides: 4. CDR1 is MNHNS and CDR2 is SASEGT in the germline V gene. The CDR3 spells CASVLAGGKQYF. CDR3 nucleotides: TGTGCCAGCGTTCTAGCGGGAGGGAAGCAGTACTTC.